The source of this TCR beta chain is a study of beta chain features in type 1 diabetes. This clone was counted only a few times. Its antigen is not identified. General observations from the study: Type 1 diabetes patients had moderately but significantly shorter TCRB CDR3s in all four CD4+ subsets. A definitive answer on HLA type influencing TCRB rearrangement was not reached here. There was a possibility that cDNA sequencing over-represented cells with high TCR expression.

Reverse transcription of all isolated RNA meant that expressed TCRB transcripts were sequenced. Naive, central memory and regulatory T cell samples yielded some 3.9 million reads on average. Only in-frame clones appear in the TCRdb table, and some are missing; sequencing was by immunoSEQ multiplex PCR. The table shows about 370,000 clones, with over 8.5% occurring only once. CD45RO/CCR7/CD25/CD127/CD95/CD27 separated CD4+ naive, central memory, regulatory and stem cell-like memory cells by sorting. This receptor was taken from a man aged 25-45 years with type 1 diabetes. Sample: central memory CD4+ T cells from blood.

The CDR3 spells CASSPTGIQETQYF. In DNA form, the CDR3 reads TGCGCCAGCAGCCCAACAGGGATACAAGAGACCCAGTACTTC. The chain carries TRBV5-1 and TRBJ2-5; weak D call: TRBD1 (6 bases). Germline assignment: CDR1 SGHRS and CDR2 YFSETQ. The CDR3 contains 14 residues. Trimming cost V 4 bases and J 2 bases, with 12 bases left between them.